This T cell receptor (beta chain) is from a study of blood T cells in healthy people across ages. The wider study: Template switching picked up about one barcoded beta molecule for each two T cells.

Donation came from healthy Caucasian individuals in Russia who were aged roughly 6 to 95. General observations from the study: Donors of long life had a larger count of naive CD4+ cells and greater diversity than aged donors.

Together with a sample-barcoded 5' primer, a J-beta primer mix was included in a second PCR lasting about 7 to 11 cycles. TCRdb reprocessed the 5' RACE reads via MiXCR and lists one record per CDR3 protein. This sample yields hundreds of thousands of distinct CDR3 sequences, of which approximately 48% are seen a single time; under 20% belongs to the top ten. The V gene's germline CDR1 is MDHEN and CDR2 SYDVKM. Trimming stripped 3 bases from V and 4 bases from J, with 24 bases between. The CDR3 has 19 amino acids. About this clonotype: No antigen is known for it.

The sequence came from a man in his sixties in good health. Sample: blood. The chain uses TRBV28 and TRBJ2-2; D is perhaps TRBD1 (6 bases). CDR3 in amino acids: CASSFSRILGTHTTGELFF. The CDR3 DNA follows: TGTGCCAGCAGTTTCAGTAGAATACTAGGGACACACACCACCGGGGAGCTGTTTTTT.